The rows below give T cell receptor beta chains drawn from one sample of a study of neoadjuvant anti-PD-1 for oral cavity cancer. Produced via immunoSEQ multiplex PCR; TCRdb's table is partial and in-frame only. Altogether around 60,000 clones are present, roughly 80% being singletons, with the ten largest covering 2.5% to 3%. The sample consisted of PBMCs, taken before nivolumab (anti-PD-1) treatment. These receptors were obtained from a person between 35 and 79 years old with oral cavity squamous cell carcinoma. Both conserved end residues are part of each CDR3. Each record gives: J gene, clone size, D gene, V gene, CDR3 protein, CDR3 DNA. D genes are given only for firm matches. A clone size is listed for some rows: how often the clone was seen (once, few, many), or a class if it is expanded.

TRBJ2-7 | NA | NA | TRBV15 | CATSSTGEGFSYEQYF | TGTGCCACCAGCAGTACAGGGGAGGGCTTCTCCTACGAGCAGTACTTC
TRBJ1-4 | few | NA | TRBV5-8 | CASSSWTQEKLFF | TGTGCCAGCAGCTCCTGGACACAAGAAAAACTGTTTTTT
TRBJ1-5 | medium-sized | TRBD1 | TRBV2 | CASSVGTGGHQPQHF | TGTGCCAGCAGTGTTGGAACAGGGGGTCATCAGCCCCAGCATTTT
TRBJ1-1 | NA | NA | TRBV7-3 | CASSIQDRRRTEAFF | TGTGCCAGCAGCATACAAGACAGGAGGCGAACTGAAGCTTTCTTT
TRBJ1-6 | few | NA | TRBV5-1 | CASRDSFNNSPLHF | TGCGCCAGCAGAGATTCGTTTAATAATTCACCCCTCCACTTT
TRBJ2-1 | NA | NA | TRBV27 | CASSYNRDRNEQFF | TGTGCCAGCAGTTATAACAGGGATAGGAATGAGCAGTTCTTC
TRBJ1-1 | NA | NA | TRBV5-4 | CASSFGRLNTEAFF | TGTGCCAGCAGCTTCGGCAGACTGAACACTGAAGCTTTCTTT
TRBJ1-2 | NA | TRBD1 | TRBV19 | CASSMVGQGGGYGYTF | TGTGCCAGTAGTATGGTAGGACAGGGTGGCGGCTATGGCTACACCTTC
TRBJ1-1 | NA | NA | TRBV5-4 | CASTRSGEAFF | TGTGCCAGCACACGTTCGGGAGAAGCTTTCTTT
TRBJ2-7 | few | NA | TRBV7-8 | CASSPSEGRSYEQYF | TGTGCCAGCAGCCCGTCTGAGGGGCGAAGCTACGAGCAGTACTTC
TRBJ2-6 | large | NA | TRBV6-4 | CASSDLGSSGANVLTF | TGTGCCAGCAGTGACTTAGGCTCCTCTGGGGCCAACGTCCTGACTTTC
TRBJ1-1 | NA | NA | TRBV7-9 | CASSANGGFGEAFF | TGTGCCAGCAGCGCCAATGGGGGATTCGGTGAAGCTTTCTTT
TRBJ2-5 | NA | NA | TRBV10-2 | CASSAGAIEETQYF | TGCGCCAGCAGCGCGGGGGCAATCGAAGAGACCCAGTACTTC